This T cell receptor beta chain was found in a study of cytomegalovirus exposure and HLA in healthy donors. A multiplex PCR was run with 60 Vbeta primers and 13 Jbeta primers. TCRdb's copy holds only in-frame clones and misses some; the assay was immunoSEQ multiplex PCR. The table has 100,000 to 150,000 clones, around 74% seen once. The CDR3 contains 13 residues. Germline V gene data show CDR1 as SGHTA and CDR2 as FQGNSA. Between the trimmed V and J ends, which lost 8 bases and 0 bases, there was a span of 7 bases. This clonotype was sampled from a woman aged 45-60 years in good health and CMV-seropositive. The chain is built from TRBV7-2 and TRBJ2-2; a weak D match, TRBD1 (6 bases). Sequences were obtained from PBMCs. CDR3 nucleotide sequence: TGTGCCAGCGGGGGCCCGAACACCGGGGAGCTGTTTTTT. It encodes CASGGPNTGELFF.